A selection of T cell receptor beta chains follows, all from one sample in a study of metastatic and nonmetastatic thyroid tumors. TCRdb reprocessed the PCR reads via MiXCR. The data hold tens of thousands of clones, with about a fifth observed a single time. The specimen was blood. Receptor source: a female donor with papillary thyroid cancer or a benign thyroid nodule (not recorded which). Some clones in this sample may be carry-over from other donors' samples. The CDR3 runs from the conserved cysteine through the conserved F or W. D genes are given only for firm matches. Size is omitted from some rows. Given values are once, few, many or a class for expanded clones.

size: many; D: .; J: TRBJ2-5; V: TRBV15; CDR3: CATSRDPGMGETQYF; DNA: TGTGCCACCAGCAGAGATCCAGGGATGGGAGAGACCCAGTACTTC
size: many; D: .; J: TRBJ2-7; V: TRBV5-1; CDR3: CASSLEGSTYEQYF; DNA: TGCGCCAGCAGCTTGGAGGGGAGTACCTACGAGCAGTACTTC
size: many; D: .; J: TRBJ2-6; V: TRBV5-6; CDR3: CASSSAGSGANVLTF; DNA: TGTGCCAGCAGCTCGGCGGGGTCTGGGGCCAACGTCCTGACTTTC
size: medium-sized; D: .; J: TRBJ1-1; V: TRBV6-1; CDR3: CASSAVNTEAFF; DNA: TGTGCCAGCAGTGCAGTGAACACTGAAGCTTTCTTT
size: many; D: TRBD1; J: TRBJ1-1; V: TRBV5-1; CDR3: CASSQPLTGGNVGEAFF; DNA: TGCGCCAGCAGCCAGCCCTTAACAGGGGGCAATGTTGGTGAAGCTTTCTTT
size: many; D: .; J: TRBJ2-5; V: TRBV5-1; CDR3: CASRDSNQETQYF; DNA: TGCGCCAGCCGAGACAGCAACCAAGAGACCCAGTACTTC
size: .; D: .; J: TRBJ2-1; V: TRBV20-1; CDR3: CSARDGRGQFF; DNA: TGCAGTGCTAGAGACGGACGGGGGCAGTTCTTC
size: many; D: TRBD1; J: TRBJ2-4; V: TRBV7-8; CDR3: CASSLRQGALLAKNIQYF; DNA: TGTGCCAGCAGCTTACGACAGGGGGCCCTATTAGCCAAAAACATTCAGTACTTC
size: many; D: .; J: TRBJ1-2; V: TRBV11-1; CDR3: CASSKTGLDGYTF; DNA: TGTGCCAGCAGCAAAACTGGACTAGATGGCTACACCTTC
size: many; D: .; J: TRBJ1-1; V: TRBV19; CDR3: CASSSGRASTEAFF; DNA: TGTGCCAGTAGTTCGGGCAGGGCGAGTACTGAAGCTTTCTTT
size: .; D: .; J: TRBJ1-1; V: TRBV19; CDR3: CASSMSPAGGTEAFF; DNA: TGTGCCAGTAGTATGTCCCCGGCAGGTGGCACTGAAGCTTTCTTT
size: .; D: .; J: TRBJ2-2; V: TRBV7-9; CDR3: CASSLQAGNTGELFF; DNA: TGTGCCAGCAGCCTCCAGGCAGGGAACACCGGGGAGCTGTTTTTT
size: many; D: .; J: TRBJ1-5; V: TRBV5-1; CDR3: CASSLIGGNQPQHF; DNA: TGCGCCAGCAGCTTGATCGGCGGAAATCAGCCCCAGCATTTT
size: .; D: TRBD1; J: TRBJ2-1; V: TRBV18; CDR3: CASSCFGTAVDSEQFF; DNA: TGTGCCAGCTCATGTTTCGGGACAGCGGTCGACAGTGAGCAGTTCTTC
size: many; D: TRBD2; J: TRBJ2-5; V: TRBV5-1; CDR3: CASSLAGLAGFQETQYF; DNA: TGCGCCAGCAGCTTGGCGGGACTAGCGGGCTTCCAAGAGACCCAGTACTTC
size: .; D: TRBD1; J: TRBJ2-2; V: TRBV7-9; CDR3: CASRPGQGGTLELFF; DNA: TGTGCCAGCAGACCTGGACAGGGAGGCACCTTGGAGCTGTTTTTT